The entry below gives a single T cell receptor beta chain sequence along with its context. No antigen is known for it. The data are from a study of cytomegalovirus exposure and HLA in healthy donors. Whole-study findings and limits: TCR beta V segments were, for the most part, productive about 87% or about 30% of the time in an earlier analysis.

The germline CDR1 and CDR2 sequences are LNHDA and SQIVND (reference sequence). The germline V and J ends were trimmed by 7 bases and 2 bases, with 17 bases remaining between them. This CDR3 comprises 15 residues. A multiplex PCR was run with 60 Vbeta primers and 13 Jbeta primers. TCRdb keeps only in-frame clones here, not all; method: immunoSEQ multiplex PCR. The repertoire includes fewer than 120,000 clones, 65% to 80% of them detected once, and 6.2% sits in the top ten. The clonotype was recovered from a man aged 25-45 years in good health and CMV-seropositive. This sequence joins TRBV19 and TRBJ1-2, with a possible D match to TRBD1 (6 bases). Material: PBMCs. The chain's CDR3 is CASKLTDRFNYGYTF. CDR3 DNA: TGTGCCAGTAAGTTAACCGACAGGTTCAACTATGGCTACACCTTC.